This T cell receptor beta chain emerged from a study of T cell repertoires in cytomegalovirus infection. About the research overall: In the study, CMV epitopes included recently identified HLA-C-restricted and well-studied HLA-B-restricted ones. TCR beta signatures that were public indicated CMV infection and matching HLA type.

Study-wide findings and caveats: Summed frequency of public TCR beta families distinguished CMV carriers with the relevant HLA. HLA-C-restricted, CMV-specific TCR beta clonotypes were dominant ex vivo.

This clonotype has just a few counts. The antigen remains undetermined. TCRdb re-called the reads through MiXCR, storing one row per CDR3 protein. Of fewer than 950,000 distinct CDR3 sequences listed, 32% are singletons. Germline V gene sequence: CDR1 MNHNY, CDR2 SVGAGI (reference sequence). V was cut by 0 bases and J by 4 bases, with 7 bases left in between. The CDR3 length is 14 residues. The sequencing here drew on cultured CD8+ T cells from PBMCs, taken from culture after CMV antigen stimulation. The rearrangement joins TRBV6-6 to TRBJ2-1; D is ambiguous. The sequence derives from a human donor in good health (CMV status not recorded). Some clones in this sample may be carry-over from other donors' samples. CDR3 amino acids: CASSYSQGYNEQFF. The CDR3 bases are TGTGCCAGCAGTTACTCTCAAGGGTACAATGAGCAGTTCTTC.